One sample yielded the 29 T cell receptor beta chains listed below, sequenced in a study of CD8+ T cells in alopecia areata. Extracted from the samples, RNA was reverse transcribed into cDNA to serve as the sequencing template. Clones were read by immunoSEQ multiplex PCR, and TCRdb kept only the in-frame ones, dropping some. The data contain more than 100,000 clones, around 50% of them seen just once; the ten biggest clones take up less than 5.5%. This material consisted of CD4+ T cells sorted from blood, taken at week 0. The receptors here all came from a human donor with alopecia areata.

The sample holds a few counts of this clone. The chain carries TRBV5-1 and TRBJ2-7; D could derive from TRBD1 or TRBD2 (5 bases each). Germline loops: CDR1 SGHRS, CDR2 YFSETQ. This CDR3 has 14 amino acids. Trimming left V 4 bases short and J 2 bases short, with 13 bases between. The DNA of the CDR3 is TGCGCCAGCAGCCCGGGACGGCTGGCCTACGAGCAGTACTTC. Its protein product is CASSPGRLAYEQYF.

V usage is TRBV14 and J usage is TRBJ1-1; 11 bases agree with TRBD1. CDR3 length: 16 amino acids. Trimming took 3 bases from V and 4 from J; bases not matched to a gene: 7. Germline V CDR1 and CDR2: SGHDN, FVKESK. In nucleotides, the CDR3 is TGTGCCAGCAGCCACATTAGAGGGACAGGGGGCACTGAAGCTTTCTTT. As protein: CASSHIRGTGGTEAFF.

There are a few counts of this clone. The rearrangement uses TRBV7-3 and TRBJ2-3; the match to TRBD2 covers 15 bases. Losses at the gene ends were 5 bases for V and 4 bases for J; bases not matched to a gene: 4. The CDR3 totals 16 residues. Germline CDR1 SGHTA, CDR2 FQGTGA. CDR3 nucleotides: TGTGCCAGCAGCACGGGACTAGCGGGAGGTGCAGATACGCAGTATTTT. Translated: CASSTGLAGGADTQYF.

The chain couples TRBV11-3 to TRBJ2-2; TRBD1 aligns across 7 bases. Per germline, CDR1 SGHNT and CDR2 YENEEA. V shed 6 bases, J shed 6 bases, and the junction held 4 bases outside the gene matches. This CDR3 comprises 13 residues. The CDR3 loop reads CASRLQGAGELFF. For the CDR3, the DNA is TGTGCCAGCAGGCTTCAGGGGGCCGGGGAGCTGTTTTTT.

The chain is built from TRBV15 and TRBJ1-3, with D maybe TRBD1 (5 bases). The CDR3 length is 16 residues. Trimming pared 4 bases from V and 0 bases from J, leaving 13 bases between. Germline V gives CDR1 LNHNV, CDR2 YYDKDF (reference sequence). As DNA, the CDR3 is TGTGCCACCAGCAATCGTCAGGGAGTCTCTGGAAACACCATATATTTT. Protein product: CATSNRQGVSGNTIYF.

The genes are TRBV6-6 and TRBJ2-2, with TRBD2 as a possible D gene (6 bases). The CDR3 totals 15 residues. CDR1 is MNHNY, CDR2 SVGAGI, per germline (reference sequence). Trimming left V 5 bases short and J 3 bases short, with 13 bases between. CDR3 sequence (DNA): TGTGCCAGCAGTCGAGGAGGGGTTCACACCGGGGAGCTGTTTTTT. Amino acid sequence: CASSRGGVHTGELFF.

The V and J genes are TRBV7-9 and TRBJ1-2, with TRBD1 matching 9 bases. The CDR3 contains 15 residues. After removal of 3 bases from V and 1 base from J, the junction contained 3 bases not matched to a gene. CDR1 is SEHNR, CDR2 FQNEAQ, per germline (reference sequence). CDR3 DNA sequence: TGTGCCAGCAGCTTCACAGGGGGCTATAACTATGGCTACACCTTC. This gives the protein CASSFTGGYNYGYTF.

The V call is TRBV5-1, the J call TRBJ1-1, with D unclear. CDR1 and CDR2 (germline): SGHRS, YFSETQ. CDR3 length: 15 amino acids. With 3 bases removed from V and 11 bases from J, the gap between germline ends came to 23 bases. The CDR3 sequence: CASSWRTSGEEEAFF. For the CDR3, the DNA is TGCGCCAGCAGCTGGAGGACTAGCGGGGAGGAAGAGGCTTTCTTT.

V usage is TRBV7-3 and J usage is TRBJ2-5; TRBD2 agrees at 9 bases. V was pared by 3 bases and J by 1 base, with 9 bases of the junction left unmatched. The CDR3 has 17 amino acids. CDR1 is SGHTA and CDR2 is FQGTGA in the germline V gene. The CDR3 region is CASSLVGVAGAQETQYF. Written as DNA, the CDR3 is TGTGCCAGCAGCTTGGTAGGGGTAGCGGGGGCCCAAGAGACCCAGTACTTC.

The chain couples TRBV27 to TRBJ2-4; D unresolved. Trimming stripped 1 base from V and 1 base from J, with 5 bases between. The length of the CDR3 is 14 residues. Germline V lookup: CDR1 MNHEY, CDR2 SMNVEV (reference sequence). CDR3 bases: TGTGCCAGCAGTTTATTAGTGGCCAAAAACATTCAGTACTTC. This codes for CASSLLVAKNIQYF.

Only a few counts were recorded for this clone. The V and J genes are TRBV5-1 and TRBJ2-2, with 7 bases matching TRBD1. Germline V lookup: CDR1 SGHRS, CDR2 YFSETQ. CDR3 length equals 17 residues. The ends lost 4 bases at V and 8 bases at J; junction bases unmatched: 17. The CDR3 region has the DNA TGCGCCAGCAGCGTCTTCAACCGAGGGACAGTGGCTGGGGAGCTGTTTTTT. This sequence encodes CASSVFNRGTVAGELFF. The whole variable domain, filled in from reference TRBV5-1 and TRBJ2-2, reads KAGVTQTPRYLIKTRGQQVTLSCSPISGHRSVSWYQQTPGQGLQFLFEYFSETQRNKGNFPGRFSGRQFSNSRSEMNVSTLELGDSALYLCASSVFNRGTVAGELFFGEGSRLTVL.

The rearrangement links TRBV30 to TRBJ1-1; TRBD1 matches 7 bases. The CDR3 extends over 14 amino acids. CDR1 and CDR2 from the germline V gene are GTSNPN and SVGIG (reference sequence). J was trimmed by 0 bases and V by 4 bases; bases with no gene match: 5. CDR3 amino acids: CAWTKQGMNTEAFF. The CDR3 DNA is TGTGCCTGGACCAAACAGGGGATGAACACTGAAGCTTTCTTT.

Written as DNA, the CDR3 is TGTGCCAGCAGCCCAGGGGGGGCAGATACGCAGTATTTT. Translated, it gives CASSPGGADTQYF. The chain links TRBV7-2 to TRBJ2-3; TRBD1 or TRBD2 may be the D gene (7 bases each). The CDR3 has 13 residues. Trimming stripped 5 bases from V and 4 bases from J, with 10 bases between. CDR1 is SGHTA, CDR2 FQGNSA, per germline.

A few counts support this clone. V and J are TRBV7-7 and TRBJ2-5, with a possible D match to TRBD2 (7 bases). This CDR3 comprises 16 residues. V was pared by 4 bases and J by 5 bases, with 20 bases between. CDR1 is SSHAT, CDR2 FNYEAQ, per germline (reference sequence). In DNA form, the CDR3 reads TGTGCCAGCAGCTCGACACCCGGCAGGGGAGGGGAGACCCAGTACTTC. Its translation: CASSSTPGRGGETQYF.

Turning to this clone: Different DNA sequences within this sample yield the same CDR3. The chain couples TRBV30 to TRBJ2-7; D may correspond to TRBD1 or TRBD2 (5 bases each). V lost 4 bases to trimming and J lost 7 bases, with 17 bases between them. The CDR3 spans 13 residues. Germline values: CDR1 GTSNPN, CDR2 SVGIG (reference sequence). For the CDR3, the DNA is TGTGCCTGGATCCGCGCCGGGGCCCTAGAGCAGTACTTC. It specifies CAWIRAGALEQYF.

This chain joins TRBV5-1 and TRBJ1-2; possible D gene TRBD1, 6 bases. In germline, CDR1 is SGHRS, CDR2 YFSETQ. Trimming left V 0 bases short and J 4 bases short, with 16 bases between. The CDR3 sequence is 16 residues long. The CDR3 DNA is TGCGCCAGCAGCTTGGCCGGACAGTTAAAAGGCTATGGCTACACCTTC. Translated: CASSLAGQLKGYGYTF.

V is TRBV7-2 and J is TRBJ2-6; D is unclear. Trimming took 1 base from V and 0 from J, leaving 7 bases between them. This CDR3 is 16 amino acids long. CDR1 is SGHTA and CDR2 is FQGNSA in the germline V gene. Here the CDR3 DNA reads TGTGCCAGCAGCTTAGAAGGGTTCTCTGGGGCCAACGTCCTGACTTTC. It specifies CASSLEGFSGANVLTF. The full variable domain, with the rest looked up from reference TRBV7-2 and TRBJ2-6, is GAGVSQSPSNKVTEKGKDVELRCDPISGHTALYWYRQSLGQGLEFLIYFQGNSAPDKSGLPSDRFSAERTGGSVSTLTIQRTQQEDSAVYLCASSLEGFSGANVLTFGAGSRLTVL.

The V call is TRBV4-3, the J call TRBJ1-6; D uncertain. Germline assignment: CDR1 LGHNA and CDR2 YSLEER. Trimming stripped 1 base from V and 7 bases from J, with 8 bases between. This CDR3 has 14 residues. The CDR3 is CASSQALMNSPLHF. In nucleotides, the CDR3 is TGCGCCAGCAGCCAAGCCCTGATGAATTCACCCCTCCACTTT.

The chain uses TRBV28 and TRBJ2-1; no firm D call. The CDR3 has 14 amino acids. Trimming cost V 6 bases and J 5 bases, with 14 bases left between them. Per germline, CDR1 MDHEN and CDR2 SYDVKM. The CDR3 DNA follows: TGTGCCAGCAGCCCTTCCGACGGCAACAATGAGCAGTTCTTC. Protein product: CASSPSDGNNEQFF.

The genes are TRBV7-9 and TRBJ1-4, with D possibly being TRBD1 (5 bases). V gave up 1 base and J gave up 7 bases, with 10 bases separating them. The CDR3 covers 14 residues. The germline CDR1 and CDR2 sequences are SEHNR and FQNEAQ (reference sequence). The CDR3 spells CASSLDLRGEKLFF. The CDR3 DNA follows: TGTGCCAGCAGCTTAGACCTAAGGGGTGAAAAACTGTTTTTT.

This chain links TRBV7-3 with TRBJ2-3; possible D gene TRBD1, 6 bases. The V gene lost 5 bases and the J gene lost 6 bases, with 15 bases spanning the gap. The CDR3 spans 14 residues. Germline CDR1 and CDR2: SGHTA and FQGTGA. The CDR3 DNA sequence: TGTGCCAGCAGCACCCAAGGGGGTTTGGATACGCAGTATTTT. Amino acids: CASSTQGGLDTQYF.

This clone was counted a few times. The chain joins TRBV18 to TRBJ1-3; no clear D. Germline CDR1 reads KGHSH; CDR2 reads LQKENI. The V and J ends lost 0 bases and 8 bases respectively, with 20 bases between them. The CDR3 has 17 residues. The CDR3 DNA is TGTGCCAGCTCACCACCGAACCAACCCAGAAGCCGGGACACCATATATTTT. Translation: CASSPPNQPRSRDTIYF. The whole variable domain, filled in from reference TRBV18 and TRBJ1-3, reads NAGVMQNPRHLVRRRGQEARLRCSPMKGHSHVYWYRQLPEEGLKFMVYLQKENIIDESGMPKERFSAEFPKEGPSILRIQQVVRGDSAAYFCASSPPNQPRSRDTIYFGEGSWLTVV.

Points on this clone: A read error may produce the germline difference seen at one junction end. The same CDR3 is also encoded by other DNA sequences in this sample. The rearrangement joins TRBV25-1 to TRBJ2-5, with unresolved D. The CDR3 spans 14 residues. The germline CDR1 and CDR2 sequences are MGHDK and SYGVNS. The CDR3 DNA follows: TGTGCCAGCAGCGAATATCGGTCACAAGAGACCCAGTACTTC. Its protein is CASSEYRSQETQYF.

The chain couples TRBV19 to TRBJ1-1; a possible D gene is TRBD1 (6 bases). The germline V gene has CDR1 LNHDA and CDR2 SQIVND (reference sequence). The germline V and J ends were trimmed by 4 bases and 5 bases, with 11 bases remaining between them. This CDR3 spans 13 amino acids. Written as DNA, the CDR3 is TGTGCCAGTAGTAAATTACAGGGAACTGAAGCTTTCTTT. It specifies CASSKLQGTEAFF.

The gene calls are TRBV28 and TRBJ2-7; TRBD2 matches 10 bases. Germline V gene data show CDR1 as MDHEN and CDR2 as SYDVKM. The CDR3 runs 15 residues. Unmatched junction bases numbered 9, after V lost 5 bases and J lost 5 bases. CDR3 loop: CASSLWGTSDHEQYF. CDR3 in DNA: TGTGCCAGCAGTCTTTGGGGGACTAGCGATCACGAGCAGTACTTC.

The CDR3 region has the DNA TGTGCCAGCAGCGTAGGTGGTAGCGGGAGGTTCGATGAGCAGTTCTTC. Its protein is CASSVGGSGRFDEQFF. The chain combines TRBV9 with TRBJ2-1; 10 nucleotides line up with TRBD2. The CDR3 has 16 amino acids. The ends lost 0 bases at V and 8 bases at J; junction bases unmatched: 8. Germline CDR1 SGDLS, CDR2 YYNGEE.

The V gene is TRBV5-1, the J gene TRBJ1-2, with D possibly being TRBD1 (5 bases). The V end lost 2 bases, the J end lost 6 bases, and 11 bases lay between the germline ends. Germline V gene data show CDR1 as SGHRS and CDR2 as YFSETQ. CDR3 length: 13 amino acids. The CDR3 sequence: CASSFLGEDGYTF. CDR3 DNA: TGCGCCAGCAGCTTTCTGGGGGAGGATGGCTACACCTTC. The variable domain in full, completed from reference TRBV5-1 and TRBJ1-2, reads KAGVTQTPRYLIKTRGQQVTLSCSPISGHRSVSWYQQTPGQGLQFLFEYFSETQRNKGNFPGRFSGRQFSNSRSEMNVSTLELGDSALYLCASSFLGEDGYTFGSGTRLTVV.

This clone showed up just a few times. This sequence joins TRBV28 and TRBJ2-4; TRBD2 is a possible D gene (5 bases). The CDR3 is 15 amino acids. The V and J ends lost 10 bases and 0 bases respectively, with 16 bases between them. Germline V lookup: CDR1 MDHEN, CDR2 SYDVKM. CDR3 DNA: TGTGCCACCGGATTCAGCGGATTAGCCAAAAACATTCAGTACTTC. It is translated as CATGFSGLAKNIQYF.

A remark on this clone: This sample includes further DNA sequences coding for the same CDR3. The gene calls are TRBV19 and TRBJ1-5; TRBD1 might be the D (5 bases). The CDR3 contains 14 residues. CDR1 is LNHDA, CDR2 SQIVND, per germline (reference sequence). V shed 5 bases and J shed 4 bases, with 12 bases lying between them. The CDR3 coding sequence is TGTGCCAGTAGTCCCACGGGGGGGAATCAGCCCCAGCATTTT. As protein: CASSPTGGNQPQHF.